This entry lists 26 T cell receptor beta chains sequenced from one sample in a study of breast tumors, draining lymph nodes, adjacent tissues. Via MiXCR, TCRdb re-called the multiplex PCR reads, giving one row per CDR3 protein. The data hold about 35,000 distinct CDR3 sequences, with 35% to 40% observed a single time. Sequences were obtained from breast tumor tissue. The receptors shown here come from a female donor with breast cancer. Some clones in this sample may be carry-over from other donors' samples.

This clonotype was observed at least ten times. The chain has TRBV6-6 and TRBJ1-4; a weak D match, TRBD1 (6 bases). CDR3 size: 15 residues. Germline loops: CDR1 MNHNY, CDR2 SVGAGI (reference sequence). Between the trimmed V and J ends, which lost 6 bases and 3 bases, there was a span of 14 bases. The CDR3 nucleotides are TGTGCCAGCAGGGGGACAATAGGCTCTAATGAAAAACTGTTTTTT. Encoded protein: CASRGTIGSNEKLFF.

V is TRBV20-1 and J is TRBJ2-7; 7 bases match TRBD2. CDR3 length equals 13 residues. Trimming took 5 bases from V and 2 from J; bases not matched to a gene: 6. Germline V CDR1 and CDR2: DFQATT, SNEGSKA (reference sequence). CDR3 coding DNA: TGCAGTGCTCCCGACGGGAGGACCTACGAGCAGTACTTC. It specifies CSAPDGRTYEQYF.

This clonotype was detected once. CDR3 nucleotide sequence: TGTGCCAGCAGTGTAGGGAGTAGCGGGAGGGCCTACGAGCAGTACTTC. Protein product: CASSVGSSGRAYEQYF. This chain uses TRBV6-1 with TRBJ2-7; TRBD2 matches 11 bases. Germline V gene lookup returns CDR1 MNHNS and CDR2 SASEGT. The CDR3 length is 16 residues. V shed 4 bases and J 2 bases; nucleotides not matched to a gene: 7.

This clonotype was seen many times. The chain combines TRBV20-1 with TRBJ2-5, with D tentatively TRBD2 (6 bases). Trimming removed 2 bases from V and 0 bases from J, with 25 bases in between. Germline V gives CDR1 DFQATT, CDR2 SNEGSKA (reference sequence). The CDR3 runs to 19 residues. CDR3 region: CSARPDYFARGLNQETQYF. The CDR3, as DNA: TGCAGTGCTAGACCTGATTACTTCGCTCGGGGGTTAAACCAAGAGACCCAGTACTTC.

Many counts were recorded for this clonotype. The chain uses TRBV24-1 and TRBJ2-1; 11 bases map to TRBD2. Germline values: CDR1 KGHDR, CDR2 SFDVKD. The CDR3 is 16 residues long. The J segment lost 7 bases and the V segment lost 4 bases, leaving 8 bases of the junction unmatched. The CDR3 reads CATSDSTSGAGNEQFF. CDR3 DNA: TGTGCCACCAGTGACTCGACTAGCGGGGCTGGGAATGAGCAGTTCTTC.

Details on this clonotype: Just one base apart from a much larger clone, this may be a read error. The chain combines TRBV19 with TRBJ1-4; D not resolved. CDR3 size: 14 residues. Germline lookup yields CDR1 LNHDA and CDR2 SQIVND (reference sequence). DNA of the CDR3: TGTGCCAGTAGCGATTCGACGGTGGATGAAAGACTGTTTTTT. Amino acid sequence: CASSDSTVDERLFF. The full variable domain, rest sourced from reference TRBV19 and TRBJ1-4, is DGGITQSPKYLFRKEGQNVTLSCEQNLNHDAMYWYRQDPGQGLRLIYYSQIVNDFQKGDIAEGYSVSREKKESFPLTVTSAQKNPTAFYLCASSDSTVDERLFFGSGTQLSVL.

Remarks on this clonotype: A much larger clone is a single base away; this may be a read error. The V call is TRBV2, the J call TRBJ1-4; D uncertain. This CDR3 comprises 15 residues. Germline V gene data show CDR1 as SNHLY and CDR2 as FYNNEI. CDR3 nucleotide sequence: TGTGCCAGCGGTGAAAGACCGTCACTCTTAGAAAAACTGTTTTTT. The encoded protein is CASGERPSLLEKLFF.

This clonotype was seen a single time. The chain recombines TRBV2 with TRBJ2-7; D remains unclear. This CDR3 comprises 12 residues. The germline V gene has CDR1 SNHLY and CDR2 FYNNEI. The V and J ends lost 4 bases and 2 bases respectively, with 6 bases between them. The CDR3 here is CASSALTYEQYF. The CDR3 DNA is TGTGCCAGCAGTGCCCTTACCTACGAGCAGTACTTC.

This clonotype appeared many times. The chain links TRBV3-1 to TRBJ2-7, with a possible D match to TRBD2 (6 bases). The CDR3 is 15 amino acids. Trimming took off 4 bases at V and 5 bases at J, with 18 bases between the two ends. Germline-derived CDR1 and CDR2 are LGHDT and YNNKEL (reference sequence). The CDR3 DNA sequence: TGTGCCAGCAGCCCCCGCGGGACCGGGATCCACGAGCAGTACTTC. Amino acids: CASSPRGTGIHEQYF.

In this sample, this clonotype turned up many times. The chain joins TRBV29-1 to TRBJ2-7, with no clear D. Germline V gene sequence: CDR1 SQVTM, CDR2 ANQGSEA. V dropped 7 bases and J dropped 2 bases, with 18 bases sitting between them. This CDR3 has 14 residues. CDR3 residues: CSGVTMAGTYEQYF. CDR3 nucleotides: TGCAGCGGGGTGACCATGGCCGGAACCTACGAGCAGTACTTC.

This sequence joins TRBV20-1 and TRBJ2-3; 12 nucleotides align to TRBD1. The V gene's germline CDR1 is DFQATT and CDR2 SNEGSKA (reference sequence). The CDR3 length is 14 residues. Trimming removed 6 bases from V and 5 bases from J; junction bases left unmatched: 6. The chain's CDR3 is CSALGTGGVDTQYF. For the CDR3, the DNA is TGCAGTGCCCTGGGGACAGGGGGCGTAGATACGCAGTATTTT.

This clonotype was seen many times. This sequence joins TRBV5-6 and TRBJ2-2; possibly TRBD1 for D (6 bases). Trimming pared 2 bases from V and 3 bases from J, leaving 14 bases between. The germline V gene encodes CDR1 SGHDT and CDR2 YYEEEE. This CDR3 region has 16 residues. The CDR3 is CASSFYQGIYTGELFF. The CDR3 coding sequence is TGTGCCAGCAGCTTCTATCAGGGGATCTACACCGGGGAGCTGTTTTTT.

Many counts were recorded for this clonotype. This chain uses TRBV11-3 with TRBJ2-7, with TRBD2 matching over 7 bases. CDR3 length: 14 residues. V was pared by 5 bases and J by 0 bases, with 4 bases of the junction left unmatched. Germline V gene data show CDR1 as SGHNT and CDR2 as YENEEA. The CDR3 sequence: CASSRTRSSYEQYF. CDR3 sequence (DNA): TGTGCCAGCAGCAGGACTAGGAGCTCCTACGAGCAGTACTTC.

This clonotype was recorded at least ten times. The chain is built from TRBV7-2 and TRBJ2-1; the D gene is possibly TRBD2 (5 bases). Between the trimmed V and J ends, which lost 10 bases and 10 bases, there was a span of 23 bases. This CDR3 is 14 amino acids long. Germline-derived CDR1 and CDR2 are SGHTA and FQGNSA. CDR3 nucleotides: TGTGCCACTCATCTAGGCACCGAGAGCGGCGAGCAGTTCTTC. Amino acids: CATHLGTESGEQFF.

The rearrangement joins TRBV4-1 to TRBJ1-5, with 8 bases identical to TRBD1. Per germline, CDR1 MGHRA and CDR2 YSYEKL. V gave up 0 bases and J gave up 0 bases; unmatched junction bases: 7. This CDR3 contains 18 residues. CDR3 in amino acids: CASSQDRQGAYSNQPQHF. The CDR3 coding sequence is TGCGCCAGCAGCCAAGATAGGCAGGGGGCATATAGCAATCAGCCCCAGCATTTT.

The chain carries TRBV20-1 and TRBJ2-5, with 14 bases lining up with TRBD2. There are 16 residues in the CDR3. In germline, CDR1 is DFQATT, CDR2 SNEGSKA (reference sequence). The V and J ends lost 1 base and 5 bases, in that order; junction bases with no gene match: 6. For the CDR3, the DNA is TGCAGTGCTAGAGGACATGGGACTAGCGGGAGTGAGACCCAGTACTTC. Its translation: CSARGHGTSGSETQYF.

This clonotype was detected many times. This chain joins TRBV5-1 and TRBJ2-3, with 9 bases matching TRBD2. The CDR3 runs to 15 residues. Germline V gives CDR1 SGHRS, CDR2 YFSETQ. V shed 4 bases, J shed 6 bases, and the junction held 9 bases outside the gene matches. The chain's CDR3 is CASSEGIAGVDTQYF. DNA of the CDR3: TGCGCCAGCAGCGAGGGGATAGCGGGAGTGGATACGCAGTATTTT.

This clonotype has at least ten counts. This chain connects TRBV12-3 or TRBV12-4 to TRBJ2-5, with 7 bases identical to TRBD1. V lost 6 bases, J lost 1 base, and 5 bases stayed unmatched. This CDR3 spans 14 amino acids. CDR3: CASRMTGSQETQYF. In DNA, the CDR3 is TGTGCCAGCAGAATGACAGGGTCCCAAGAGACCCAGTACTTC.

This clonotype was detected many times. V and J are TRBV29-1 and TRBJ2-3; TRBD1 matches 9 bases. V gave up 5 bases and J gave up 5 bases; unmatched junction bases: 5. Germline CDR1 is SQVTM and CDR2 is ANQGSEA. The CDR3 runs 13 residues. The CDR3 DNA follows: TGCAGCGTTCACACAGGGGGCCGAGATACGCAGTATTTT. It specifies CSVHTGGRDTQYF.

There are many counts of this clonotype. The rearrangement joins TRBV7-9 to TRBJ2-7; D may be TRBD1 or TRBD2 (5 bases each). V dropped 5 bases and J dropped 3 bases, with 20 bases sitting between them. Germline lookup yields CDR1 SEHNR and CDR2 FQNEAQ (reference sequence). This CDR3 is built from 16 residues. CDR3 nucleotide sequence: TGTGCCAGCAGCCTACCCCGGGACCAGACGGGCTACGAGCAGTACTTC. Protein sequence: CASSLPRDQTGYEQYF.

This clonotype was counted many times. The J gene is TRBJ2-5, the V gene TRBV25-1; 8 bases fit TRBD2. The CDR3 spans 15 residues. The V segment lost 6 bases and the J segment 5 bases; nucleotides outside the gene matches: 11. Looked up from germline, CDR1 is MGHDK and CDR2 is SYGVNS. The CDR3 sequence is CASSRGDGRAETQYF. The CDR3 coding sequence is TGTGCCAGCAGCCGGGGGGACGGGAGGGCTGAGACCCAGTACTTC.

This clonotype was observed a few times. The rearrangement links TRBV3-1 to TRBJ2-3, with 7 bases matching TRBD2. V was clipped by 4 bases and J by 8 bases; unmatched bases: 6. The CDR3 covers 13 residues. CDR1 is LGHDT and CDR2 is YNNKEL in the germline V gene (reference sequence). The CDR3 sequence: CASSPSSGGTQYF. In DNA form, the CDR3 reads TGTGCCAGCAGCCCGAGTTCGGGGGGTACGCAGTATTTT.

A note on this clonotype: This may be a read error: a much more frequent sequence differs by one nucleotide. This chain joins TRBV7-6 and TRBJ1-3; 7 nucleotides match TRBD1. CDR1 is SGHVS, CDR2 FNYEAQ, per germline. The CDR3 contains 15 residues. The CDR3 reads CASSRGQNSGTTIYF. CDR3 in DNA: TGTGCCAGCAGCCGGGGACAGAACTCTGGAACCACCATATATTTT. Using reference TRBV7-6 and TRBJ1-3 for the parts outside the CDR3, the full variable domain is GAGVSQSPRYKVTKRGQDVALRCDPISGHVSLYWYRQALGQGPEFLTYFNYEAQQDKSGLPNDRFSAERPEGSISTLTIQRTEQRDSAMYRCASSRGQNSGTTIYFGEGSWLTVV.

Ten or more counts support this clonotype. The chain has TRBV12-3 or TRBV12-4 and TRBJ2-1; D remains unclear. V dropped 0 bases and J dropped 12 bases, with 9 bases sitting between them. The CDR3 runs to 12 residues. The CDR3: CASSLAPERQFF. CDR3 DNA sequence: TGTGCCAGCAGTTTAGCGCCGGAGCGGCAGTTCTTC.

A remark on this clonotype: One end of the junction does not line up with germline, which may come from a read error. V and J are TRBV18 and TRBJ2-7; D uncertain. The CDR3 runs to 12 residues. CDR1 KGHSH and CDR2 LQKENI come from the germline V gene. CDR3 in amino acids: CASPPSAYEQYF. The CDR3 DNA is TGTGCCAGCCCACCCTCAGCCTACGAGCAGTACTTC.

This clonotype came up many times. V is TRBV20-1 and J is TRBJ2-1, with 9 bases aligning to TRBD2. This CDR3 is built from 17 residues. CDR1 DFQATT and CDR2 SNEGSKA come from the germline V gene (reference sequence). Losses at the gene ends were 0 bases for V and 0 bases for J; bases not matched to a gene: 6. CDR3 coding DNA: TGCAGTGCTAGAGATCCCGGACTAGCGTTCTCCTACAATGAGCAGTTCTTC. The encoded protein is CSARDPGLAFSYNEQFF.